This note documents a single T cell receptor beta chain sequence. The CDR3 covers 13 residues. In germline, CDR1 is LGHDT, CDR2 YNNKEL (reference sequence). This specimen comes from a study of monozygotic twins with inflammatory bowel disease. Template-switch reactions added UMIs with a 6-nucleotide sample barcode. TCRalpha and TCRbeta cDNA underwent two nested PCRs of 16 and 9 cycles. Following a re-call of the 5' RACE reads, TCRdb has one entry per CDR3 protein and lacks DNA. With about 330,000 distinct CDR3 sequences in the sample, the ten largest clones hold approximately 2%. This sequence joins TRBV3-1 and TRBJ2-5. The source is a human donor with ulcerative colitis or Crohn's disease, or a healthy co-twin of an affected twin (not recorded which). The sample comprised blood. The CDR3 region is CASSDTPEETQYF.